This T cell receptor beta chain is drawn from a study of siplizumab effects on memory and regulatory T cells. The protocol was immunoSEQ multiplex PCR, while the TCRdb copy is restricted to in-frame clones and leaves out a portion. The table includes about 50,000 clones, approximately 93% detected once. A remark on this clone: Its specificity is unknown.

This CDR3 has 15 residues. The V gene's germline CDR1 is SGHRS and CDR2 YFSETQ. V was clipped by 3 bases and J by 0 bases, with 10 bases between them. The study, taken as a whole, reports: Only a minority of proliferating CD4+ or CD8+ clones had an assignable naive or memory phenotype, with roughly 80-95% lacking one. Siplizumab significantly decreased alloreactive sequences from unstimulated CD4+ memory cells.

The genes are TRBV5-1 and TRBJ1-3; D unclear. The origin of this receptor is a human donor in good health. The specimen sequenced was CD8+ T cells sorted from blood. The CDR3 DNA reads TGCGCCAGCAGCTCGGACGGATACTCTGGAAACACCATATATTTT. Translation gives CASSSDGYSGNTIYF.